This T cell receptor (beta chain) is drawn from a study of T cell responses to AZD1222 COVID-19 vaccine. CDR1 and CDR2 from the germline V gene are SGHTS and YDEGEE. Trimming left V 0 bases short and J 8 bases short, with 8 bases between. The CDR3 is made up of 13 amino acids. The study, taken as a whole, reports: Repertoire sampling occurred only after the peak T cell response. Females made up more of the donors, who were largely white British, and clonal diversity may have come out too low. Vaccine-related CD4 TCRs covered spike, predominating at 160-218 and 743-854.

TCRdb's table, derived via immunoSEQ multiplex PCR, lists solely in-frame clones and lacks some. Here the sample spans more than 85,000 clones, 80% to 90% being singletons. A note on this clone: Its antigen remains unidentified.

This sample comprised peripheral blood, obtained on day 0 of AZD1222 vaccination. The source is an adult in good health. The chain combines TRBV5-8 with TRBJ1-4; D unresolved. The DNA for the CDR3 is TGTGCCAGCAGCTTGGTTGGAGGGGAAAAACTGTTTTTT. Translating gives CASSLVGGEKLFF.